The entry that follows covers one T cell receptor (beta chain) sequence. No antigen is known for it. Use of 60 Vbeta and 13 Jbeta primers characterized the PCR. Sequencing used immunoSEQ multiplex PCR; TCRdb keeps in-frame clones, though not all of them. The sample includes about 170,000 clones, around three quarters of them seen just once. Unmatched junction bases numbered 6, after V lost 7 bases and J lost 7 bases. The CDR3 length is 12 residues. Germline V CDR1 and CDR2: SQVTM, ANQGSEA. The data belong to a study of cytomegalovirus exposure and HLA in healthy donors. Study-level points and caveats: The study labeled fewer than 200 TCR beta chains cytomegalovirus-associated.

The sequencing sample was made of PBMCs. This sequence was found in a woman aged 30 to 39 in good health and CMV-seropositive. The chain couples TRBV29-1 to TRBJ2-7; 11 nucleotides match TRBD1. CDR3 in amino acids: CSAGDRGNEQYF. The CDR3 DNA sequence: TGCAGCGCTGGGGACAGGGGGAATGAGCAGTACTTC.